This T cell receptor (beta chain) was identified during a study of control samples from healthy donors and cancer patients. Germline V gene data show CDR1 as LGHDT and CDR2 as YNNKEL (reference sequence). V dropped 0 bases and J dropped 8 bases, with 20 bases sitting between them. The CDR3 extends over 17 amino acids. Here immunoSEQ multiplex PCR was the method, and the copy in TCRdb shows in-frame clones only, minus some. The sample includes 100,000 to 150,000 clones, around 96% seen only once; the top ten take less than 4.5%. Sequences were obtained from blood. The rearrangement links TRBV3-1 (or the pseudogene TRBV3-2) to TRBJ2-1; D tentatively fits TRBD1 or TRBD2 (5 bases each). This TCR was recovered from a young man in good health. This chain's CDR3 is CASSQDFQTNRKDEQFF. DNA of the CDR3: TGTGCCAGCAGCCAAGATTTTCAGACTAACAGGAAGGATGAGCAGTTCTTC.